This T cell receptor beta chain appears in the sequencing data of a study of identical twins. Each CDR3 protein gets one entry after TCRdb re-called the 5' RACE reads with MiXCR. The table lists about 250,000 distinct CDR3 sequences, around 7.6% of them singletons. From germline, CDR1 is DFQATT and CDR2 SNEGSKA (reference sequence). V lost 6 bases and J lost 0, with 18 bases in between. This CDR3 has 17 amino acids. These data also featured in a second study, about yellow fever vaccine responses in identical twins.

The chain couples TRBV20-1 to TRBJ2-6; TRBD1 or TRBD2 may be the D gene (5 bases each). Sample: CD8+ T cells sorted from blood. The TCR was taken from a woman aged 18-29 years in good health. The CDR3 is CSAKLWDGISGANVLTF. The CDR3 DNA follows: TGCAGTGCCAAACTCTGGGACGGCATCTCTGGGGCCAACGTCCTGACTTTC.